The present T cell receptor (beta chain) was sequenced within a study of blood T cell repertoires in COVID-19. Across the study: The origin of the acute and convalescent COVID-19 samples was the United States, Italy and Spain. Sources were T cells, B-cell-depleted T cells, or PBMCs; the material itself was cDNA or gDNA.

How the authors handled the data: By means of reference gene primer amplification, nucleated cell counts were estimated. Using immunoSEQ multiplex PCR, the repertoire was profiled, and TCRdb retains in-frame clones only, with some absent. From that table come the V and J calls and clone size; the DNA was used to work out D and trimming. The sample comprises around 120,000 clones, roughly three quarters of which are singletons, and 3% to 4.5% rests with the top ten. There are 16 residues in the CDR3. CDR1 is SGHTA, CDR2 FQGNSA, per germline. Trimming at V came to 5 bases and at J to 2 bases, leaving 6 bases not matched to a gene. This clone was detected once.

The chain has TRBV7-2 and TRBJ2-1; TRBD2 matches 10 bases. Sequencing was done on a sample of peripheral blood. The receptor's source is a woman of 80 years or more with acute or convalescent COVID-19. The CDR3 loop reads CASSLHSGRTYNEQFF. CDR3 DNA: TGTGCCAGCAGCCTCCATAGCGGGAGGACCTACAATGAGCAGTTCTTC.